These 22 T cell receptor beta chains share one sample of origin, sequenced in a study of blood T cell repertoires in COVID-19. Clones were read by immunoSEQ multiplex PCR, and TCRdb kept only the in-frame ones, dropping some. The profile shows some 190,000 clones, less than 85% of them singletons. The specimen was peripheral blood. The origin of the receptors is a woman of 80 years or more with COVID-19, enrolled during active disease.

Concerning this clone itself: The junction departs from the called germline gene at one end, perhaps through a read error. The gene calls are TRBV7-7 and TRBJ2-2; D may be TRBD2 (5 bases). Germline V gives CDR1 SSHAT, CDR2 FNYEAQ (reference sequence). This CDR3 spans 16 amino acids. As DNA, the CDR3 is TGTGCTAGCACCCCGCGGACGGGGAAAGACACCGGGGAGCTGTTTTTT. Translated, it gives CASTPRTGKDTGELFF.

V is TRBV5-6 and J is TRBJ1-4; TRBD1 aligns across 8 bases. Germline-derived CDR1 and CDR2 are SGHDT and YYEEEE. CDR3 length: 15 residues. Losses at the gene ends were 2 bases for V and 7 bases for J; bases not matched to a gene: 7. Here the CDR3 reads CASSFPGTGGEKLFF. DNA of the CDR3: TGTGCCAGCAGCTTCCCCGGGACAGGTGGTGAAAAACTGTTTTTT.

The rearrangement joins TRBV5-1 to TRBJ1-1; D unresolved. The CDR3 is 15 amino acids. The ends were cut back, 2 bases at V and 4 bases at J, with 15 bases in the middle. CDR1 is SGHRS and CDR2 is YFSETQ in the germline V gene. The CDR3, as DNA: TGCGCCAGCAGCTTTTATCCGGGGTTTAGCACTGAAGCTTTCTTT. Its translation: CASSFYPGFSTEAFF. The variable domain in full, with the rest retrieved from reference TRBV5-1 and TRBJ1-1, is KAGVTQTPRYLIKTRGQQVTLSCSPISGHRSVSWYQQTPGQGLQFLFEYFSETQRNKGNFPGRFSGRQFSNSRSEMNVSTLELGDSALYLCASSFYPGFSTEAFFGQGTRLTVV.

The chain combines TRBV5-1 with TRBJ1-5; D unresolved. The CDR3 is made up of 13 amino acids. The ends were cut back, 4 bases at V and 7 bases at J, with 12 bases in the middle. Germline V CDR1 and CDR2: SGHRS, YFSETQ. CDR3 bases: TGCGCCAGCAGCCCGCAGTCTTCCCAGCCCCAGCATTTT. Amino acids: CASSPQSSQPQHF.

The chain recombines TRBV5-4 with TRBJ2-2, with D maybe TRBD2 (5 bases). Trimming stripped 0 bases from V and 4 bases from J, with 7 bases between. From germline, CDR1 is SGHNT and CDR2 YYREEE (reference sequence). This CDR3 region has 14 residues. The CDR3 sequence is CASSLAEGTGELFF. Written as DNA, the CDR3 is TGTGCCAGCAGCTTGGCCGAGGGCACCGGGGAGCTGTTTTTT. Complete variable domain (other parts from reference TRBV5-4 and TRBJ2-2): ETGVTQSPTHLIKTRGQQVTLRCSSQSGHNTVSWYQQALGQGPQFIFQYYREEENGRGNFPPRFSGLQFPNYSSELNVNALELDDSALYLCASSLAEGTGELFFGEGSRLTVL.

In DNA, the CDR3 is TGTGCCAGCAGCTTAGTTCTGGTCCTGACTTTC. It translates to CASSLVLVLTF. V usage is TRBV7-9 and J usage is TRBJ2-6; D unresolved. Germline V gene lookup returns CDR1 SEHNR and CDR2 FQNEAQ (reference sequence). The V end lost 1 base, the J end lost 13 bases, and 5 bases lay between the germline ends. The CDR3 covers 11 residues. Together with reference TRBV7-9 and TRBJ2-6, the CDR3 gives the full variable domain: DTGVSQNPRHKITKRGQNVTFRCDPISEHNRLYWYRQTLGQGPEFLTYFQNEAQLEKSRLLSDRFSAERPKGSFSTLEIQRTEQGDSAMYLCASSLVLVLTFGAGSRLTVL.

A note on this clone: The conserved phenylalanine or tryptophan normally closing the CDR3 is absent here, so this likely arose from a read error. The V gene is TRBV9, the J gene TRBJ1-5, with TRBD1 matching 9 bases. The CDR3 is 17 residues long. Germline assignment: CDR1 SGDLS and CDR2 YYNGEE. V lost 3 bases, J lost 7 bases, and 14 bases stayed unmatched. For the CDR3, the DNA is TGTGCCAGCAGCGCCGGGACAGGGTCCGGTTCGCGACAGCCCCAGCATCTT. It yields the protein CASSAGTGSGSRQPQHL.

The chain employs TRBV6-5 and TRBJ2-1; tentatively, D is TRBD2 (7 bases). Germline CDR1 and CDR2: MNHEY and SVGAGI. This CDR3 spans 14 amino acids. V was clipped by 10 bases and J by 7 bases, with 20 bases between them. The CDR3 nucleotides are TGTGCCACCCACGAGGGGGGGGCCCGGAATGAGCAGTTCTTC. This sequence encodes CATHEGGARNEQFF.

The sample holds one count of this clone. The V call is TRBV4-1, the J call TRBJ1-1, with a weak D call TRBD1 (5 bases). V lost 0 bases and J lost 2, with 13 bases in between. The CDR3 loop spans 16 amino acids. Germline assignment: CDR1 MGHRA and CDR2 YSYEKL. CDR3 DNA: TGCGCCAGCAGCCAAGATGGCGGGACTGCAAACACTGAAGCTTTCTTT. The encoded protein is CASSQDGGTANTEAFF.

This clone was counted many times. CDR3 sequence: CASSRQGDTQYF. The CDR3 region has the DNA TGTGCCAGCAGCAGACAGGGAGATACGCAGTATTTT. This chain links TRBV11-3 with TRBJ2-3, with 7 bases identical to TRBD1. The CDR3 runs 12 residues. Germline CDR1 and CDR2: SGHNT and YENEEA. After removal of 5 bases from V and 5 bases from J, the junction contained 1 base not matched to a gene.

The chain uses TRBV4-2 and TRBJ2-2; 7 nucleotides line up with TRBD2. With V trimmed by 4 bases and J by 10 bases, 9 bases remained unmatched. The CDR3 loop spans 14 amino acids. Germline V gene lookup returns CDR1 LGHNA and CDR2 YNFKEQ. CDR3 loop: CASSPQRGRVELFF. The DNA for the CDR3 is TGTGCCAGCAGCCCCCAGCGGGGTAGAGTGGAGCTGTTTTTT.

The table lists this clone with a count of one. The V call is TRBV7-9, the J call TRBJ2-1, with D uncertain. Germline V lookup: CDR1 SEHNR, CDR2 FQNEAQ (reference sequence). CDR3 size: 16 residues. Trimming shortened V by 3 bases and J by 2 bases, and 14 bases separated the two germline ends. The CDR3 sequence is CASSFLRSETYNEQFF. DNA for the CDR3: TGTGCCAGCAGCTTTCTTCGGAGCGAGACCTACAATGAGCAGTTCTTC.

The rearrangement uses TRBV6-5 and TRBJ1-5; D might be TRBD1 (6 bases). The CDR3 has 13 amino acids. Germline CDR1 and CDR2: MNHEY and SVGAGI. Trimming took off 6 bases at V and 8 bases at J, with 14 bases between the two ends. In DNA form, the CDR3 reads TGTGCCAGCAGAACAGGGAGGGTAGAGCCCCAGCATTTT. Translated, it gives CASRTGRVEPQHF.

The rearrangement uses TRBV7-6 and TRBJ1-2, with a weak D call TRBD1 (5 bases). The V and J ends lost 7 bases and 8 bases respectively, with 14 bases between them. The germline V gene has CDR1 SGHVS and CDR2 FNYEAQ. CDR3 size: 12 residues. This CDR3 reads CASTQTGEGYTF. The CDR3 nucleotides are TGTGCCAGCACCCAGACGGGGGAGGGCTACACCTTC.

This sequence joins TRBV7-9 and TRBJ2-7; tentative D call: TRBD2 (5 bases). V shed 6 bases and J shed 6 bases, with 12 bases lying between them. The CDR3 spans 12 residues. The V gene's germline CDR1 is SEHNR and CDR2 FQNEAQ (reference sequence). CDR3 in DNA: TGTGCCAGCAGTTATAGAGAGGGCGAGCAGTACTTC. Protein sequence: CASSYREGEQYF. The whole variable domain, remainder taken from reference TRBV7-9 and TRBJ2-7, is DTGVSQNPRHKITKRGQNVTFRCDPISEHNRLYWYRQTLGQGPEFLTYFQNEAQLEKSRLLSDRFSAERPKGSFSTLEIQRTEQGDSAMYLCASSYREGEQYFGPGTRLTVT.

The chain links TRBV28 to TRBJ2-7, with 9 bases fitting TRBD2. The trim removed 3 bases at V and 4 bases at J, leaving 4 bases unmatched. The germline gives CDR1 MDHEN, CDR2 SYDVKM. This CDR3 spans 14 amino acids. CDR3 region: CASSLAGGVYEQYF. The CDR3 bases are TGTGCCAGCAGTTTGGCGGGAGGGGTTTACGAGCAGTACTTC. Supplemented by reference TRBV28 and TRBJ2-7, the full variable domain reads DVKVTQSSRYLVKRTGEKVFLECVQDMDHENMFWYRQDPGLGLRLIYFSYDVKMKEKGDIPEGYSVSREKKERFSLILESASTNQTSMYLCASSLAGGVYEQYFGPGTRLTVT.

V usage is TRBV5-1 and J usage is TRBJ2-2; D might be TRBD1 (5 bases). Germline assignment: CDR1 SGHRS and CDR2 YFSETQ. The CDR3 totals 14 residues. Trimming shortened V by 2 bases and J by 6 bases, and 11 bases separated the two germline ends. The CDR3 coding sequence is TGCGCCAGCAGCTTTGGACACGGCCCCGGGGAGCTGTTTTTT. It specifies CASSFGHGPGELFF.

The chain joins TRBV5-1 to TRBJ2-5; 9 bases align to TRBD2. With V trimmed by 4 bases and J by 0 bases, 4 bases remained unmatched. The CDR3 has 15 residues. Germline assignment: CDR1 SGHRS and CDR2 YFSETQ. The CDR3 protein is CASSPSGGYQETQYF. CDR3 nucleotide sequence: TGCGCCAGCAGCCCGAGCGGGGGGTACCAAGAGACCCAGTACTTC.

The rearrangement uses TRBV5-1 and TRBJ1-4; 8 bases agree with TRBD1. The CDR3 consists of 15 residues. Germline V gene sequence: CDR1 SGHRS, CDR2 YFSETQ. J lost 8 bases, V lost 0 bases, and 6 bases had no gene match. This CDR3 is CASSLGTGPNEKLFF. In DNA, the CDR3 is TGCGCCAGCAGCTTGGGGACAGGGCCCAACGAAAAACTGTTTTTT.

This rearrangement joins TRBV6-5 to TRBJ1-1; D not resolved. Germline CDR1 is MNHEY and CDR2 is SVGAGI. This CDR3 has 14 residues. The V gene lost 7 bases and the J gene lost 4 bases, with 16 bases spanning the gap. The CDR3 protein is CASNLLEGGTEAFF. Here the CDR3 DNA reads TGTGCCAGCAATTTACTGGAGGGTGGCACTGAAGCTTTCTTT.

The chain links TRBV6-5 to TRBJ2-1; 14 bases map to TRBD2. CDR3 length: 13 residues. Losses at the gene ends were 6 bases for V and 9 bases for J; bases not matched to a gene: 1. The germline gives CDR1 MNHEY, CDR2 SVGAGI. CDR3 in amino acids: CASRTSGRVEQFF. For the CDR3, the DNA is TGTGCCAGCAGGACTAGCGGGAGGGTTGAGCAGTTCTTC.

This chain links TRBV7-8 with TRBJ1-3; D is possibly TRBD1 (6 bases). Trimming took off 3 bases at V and 0 bases at J, with 18 bases between the two ends. The germline V gene has CDR1 SGHVS and CDR2 FQNEAQ. CDR3 length: 18 residues. DNA of the CDR3: TGTGCCAGCAGCTTGAGGGTCGACAGGACCTACTCTGGAAACACCATATATTTT. Its protein is CASSLRVDRTYSGNTIYF. Full variable domain (outside the CDR3, taken from reference TRBV7-8 and TRBJ1-3): GAGVSQSPRYKVAKRGQDVALRCDPISGHVSLFWYQQALGQGPEFLTYFQNEAQLDKSGLPSDRFFAERPEGSVSTLKIQRTQQEDSAVYLCASSLRVDRTYSGNTIYFGEGSWLTVV.